Following are 22 T cell receptor beta chains from one sample sequenced in a study of blood T cells in healthy people across ages. It was with a sample-barcoded 5' primer and a J-beta primer mix that a second PCR of about 6 to 12 cycles was run. TCRdb used MiXCR to reprocess the 5' RACE reads, holding one entry per CDR3 protein. The data show 800,000 to 950,000 distinct CDR3 sequences, about 28% seen once. This sample was shared with a second study, whose subject was T cells of mothers and their children.

The sequenced material came from blood. These TCRs come from a woman between 40 and 50 years old in good health.

This clonotype was counted ten times or more. V and J are TRBV27 and TRBJ2-6; 7 bases line up with TRBD1. The CDR3 totals 15 residues. J was trimmed by 4 bases and V by 4 bases; bases with no gene match: 4. Germline values: CDR1 MNHEY, CDR2 SMNVEV (reference sequence). CDR3 coding DNA: TGTGCCAGCAGTTACAGGACAGGCGGGGCCAACGTCCTGACTTTC. This translates into CASSYRTGGANVLTF.

The chain has TRBV29-1 and TRBJ2-2; D might be TRBD1 (6 bases). Germline V gene data show CDR1 as SQVTM and CDR2 as ANQGSEA. This CDR3 spans 11 amino acids. The V gene lost 4 bases and the J gene lost 6 bases, with 6 bases spanning the gap. The CDR3 is CSVGGPGELFF. The CDR3 DNA reads as TGCAGCGTTGGGGGGCCCGGGGAGCTGTTTTTT.

Note on this clonotype: A read error may be the cause here, since a much bigger clone is one base away. This sequence joins TRBV4-1 and TRBJ2-7; 7 bases are shared with TRBD1. CDR3 size: 14 residues. Germline V CDR1 and CDR2: MGHRA, YSYEKL. The V and J ends lost 3 bases and 1 base, in that order; junction bases with no gene match: 3. This CDR3 is CASSHQTGSYEQYF. CDR3 DNA sequence: TGCGCCAGCAGCCACCAGACAGGGTCCTACGAGCAGTACTTC.

The chain joins TRBV20-1 to TRBJ2-1; 10 nucleotides agree with TRBD2. This CDR3 comprises 14 residues. Per germline, CDR1 DFQATT and CDR2 SNEGSKA (reference sequence). V was clipped by 3 bases and J by 5 bases; unmatched bases: 4. Here the CDR3 DNA reads TGCAGTGCTAGGAAGCTAGCGGGGGACAATGAGCAGTTCTTC. Translating gives CSARKLAGDNEQFF.

The sample holds many counts of this clonotype. V and J are TRBV20-1 and TRBJ1-2; D not certain. The germline V and J ends were trimmed by 2 bases and 4 bases, with 14 bases remaining between them. The germline gives CDR1 DFQATT, CDR2 SNEGSKA (reference sequence). The CDR3 is made up of 14 amino acids. Here the CDR3 DNA reads TGCAGTGCTAGATCGAGACGGCCGTCCTATGGCTACACCTTC. It codes for CSARSRRPSYGYTF.

This clonotype was observed many times. J is TRBJ1-2 and V is TRBV29-1; 9 nucleotides match TRBD1. The CDR3 sequence is 13 residues long. CDR1 is SQVTM and CDR2 is ANQGSEA in the germline V gene. The ends lost 2 bases at V and 8 bases at J; junction bases unmatched: 6. CDR3 DNA: TGCAGCGTTGAACCACAGGGGGCCGAGGGCTACACCTTC. This encodes CSVEPQGAEGYTF. The full variable domain, with the rest looked up from reference TRBV29-1 and TRBJ1-2, is SAVISQKPSRDICQRGTSLTIQCQVDSQVTMMFWYRQQPGQSLTLIATANQGSEATYESGFVIDKFPISRPNLTFSTLTVSNMSPEDSSIYLCSVEPQGAEGYTFGSGTRLTVV.

This clonotype was recorded at least ten times. This chain uses TRBV27 with TRBJ2-3, with 7 bases aligning to TRBD2. V shed 4 bases and J 2 bases; nucleotides not matched to a gene: 6. Germline V gene sequence: CDR1 MNHEY, CDR2 SMNVEV (reference sequence). CDR3 length: 15 amino acids. The CDR3 is CASSSGTTTTDTQYF. The CDR3 nucleotides are TGTGCCAGCAGTTCCGGGACTACAACCACAGATACGCAGTATTTT.

This clonotype has a count of ten or more. The rearrangement joins TRBV15 to TRBJ2-1, with D tentatively TRBD1 or TRBD2 (5 bases each). This CDR3 comprises 16 residues. The germline CDR1 and CDR2 sequences are LNHNV and YYDKDF (reference sequence). Trimming removed 3 bases from V and 0 bases from J, with 12 bases in between. The CDR3 sequence: CATSRPGAGSYNEQFF. The CDR3 DNA reads as TGTGCCACCAGCAGGCCTGGGGCGGGCTCCTACAATGAGCAGTTCTTC.

In its sample, this clonotype ranks as medium-sized. This chain uses TRBV5-1 with TRBJ2-7; 8 bases line up with TRBD1. V lost 4 bases and J lost 3; bases outside the gene matches: 9. Germline lookup yields CDR1 SGHRS and CDR2 YFSETQ. This CDR3 contains 15 residues. The CDR3: CASSLGQGAVYEQYF. CDR3 in DNA: TGCGCCAGCAGCCTTGGGCAGGGGGCTGTCTACGAGCAGTACTTC.

This clonotype was seen many times. CDR3 nucleotides: TGCAGCGTGAGGGGCGGCTCGCGAAATGAGCAGTTCTTC. Its protein product is CSVRGGSRNEQFF. The chain couples TRBV29-1 to TRBJ2-1, with D perhaps matching TRBD1 or TRBD2 (5 bases each). The V end was cut by 6 bases, the J end by 7 bases, with 16 bases between. CDR1 and CDR2 from the germline V gene are SQVTM and ANQGSEA. This CDR3 spans 13 amino acids.

This CDR3 reads CATRPGPGHHNEQFF. The CDR3 DNA follows: TGTGCCACCAGGCCGGGGCCGGGACACCACAATGAGCAGTTCTTC. The rearrangement joins TRBV15 to TRBJ2-1; the D gene is possibly TRBD1 (6 bases). CDR1 is LNHNV, CDR2 YYDKDF, per germline (reference sequence). V lost 6 bases, J lost 5 bases, and 17 bases lay in between. The CDR3 is 15 amino acids.

At least ten counts were recorded for this clonotype. The chain combines TRBV4-1 with TRBJ2-4; possible D gene TRBD2, 5 bases. With 2 bases removed from V and 0 bases from J, the gap between germline ends came to 17 bases. The CDR3 runs 18 residues. The germline gives CDR1 MGHRA, CDR2 YSYEKL. CDR3 region: CASSQLLDSSGAKNIQYF. The CDR3 DNA follows: TGCGCCAGCAGCCAACTACTGGACTCTTCGGGAGCCAAAAACATTCAGTACTTC.

This clonotype was recorded a few times. This rearrangement joins TRBV5-1 to TRBJ2-7; possibly TRBD1 or TRBD2 for D (5 bases each). The CDR3 consists of 16 residues. Trimming removed 4 bases from V and 0 bases from J, with 17 bases in between. Germline lookup yields CDR1 SGHRS and CDR2 YFSETQ. The CDR3 loop reads CASSLTPGPSSYEQYF. CDR3 nucleotide sequence: TGCGCCAGCAGCCTCACCCCGGGACCGAGCTCCTACGAGCAGTACTTC.

This chain links TRBV12-3 or TRBV12-4 with TRBJ1-1; maybe TRBD1 (5 bases). CDR3 length equals 14 residues. Trimming pared 6 bases from V and 0 bases from J, leaving 11 bases between. Here the CDR3 reads CASRAGTMNTEAFF. DNA for the CDR3: TGTGCCAGCAGAGCAGGGACCATGAACACTGAAGCTTTCTTT.

The sample holds a few counts of this clonotype. The gene calls are TRBV3-1 and TRBJ1-2; 7 nucleotides align to TRBD1. Germline V gives CDR1 LGHDT, CDR2 YNNKEL (reference sequence). The CDR3 has 14 amino acids. V shed 2 bases, J shed 6 bases, and the junction held 6 bases outside the gene matches. Here the CDR3 reads CASSQLQGSNGYTF. The CDR3 DNA follows: TGTGCCAGCAGCCAACTACAGGGGAGTAATGGCTACACCTTC.

This chain joins TRBV20-1 and TRBJ2-7; D gene ambiguous. This CDR3 is built from 14 residues. The V gene lost 0 bases and the J gene lost 2 bases, with 11 bases spanning the gap. Germline V lookup: CDR1 DFQATT, CDR2 SNEGSKA (reference sequence). CDR3 DNA: TGCAGTGCTAGAGAGACGGCTAGACCCTACGAGCAGTACTTC. It is translated as CSARETARPYEQYF.

The gene calls are TRBV7-2 and TRBJ2-3; perhaps TRBD1 as D (5 bases). Germline lookup yields CDR1 SGHTA and CDR2 FQGNSA. V was pared by 2 bases and J by 3 bases, with 12 bases between. The CDR3 is 15 amino acids. CDR3 nucleotide sequence: TGTGCCAGCAGCTTAAGCCTAGGGGTAACAGATACGCAGTATTTT. Residues: CASSLSLGVTDTQYF.

The genes are TRBV20-1 and TRBJ1-5; TRBD1 agrees at 8 bases. The V gene's germline CDR1 is DFQATT and CDR2 SNEGSKA (reference sequence). CDR3 length equals 14 residues. J was trimmed by 3 bases and V by 4 bases; bases with no gene match: 5. The CDR3 bases are TGCAGTGCTATACAGGGGGAGTTCAATCAGCCCCAGCATTTT. This translates into CSAIQGEFNQPQHF.

This clonotype was seen only a few times. The chain has TRBV7-2 and TRBJ2-3, with D perhaps matching TRBD2 (6 bases). V lost 3 bases, J lost 5 bases, and 12 bases lay in between. CDR1 is SGHTA and CDR2 is FQGNSA in the germline V gene. The CDR3 loop spans 14 amino acids. This CDR3 reads CASSFGGARDTQYF. The DNA for the CDR3 is TGTGCCAGCAGCTTTGGCGGGGCTAGAGATACGCAGTATTTT.

Details on this clonotype: A junction boundary mismatches the germline segment, possibly from a read error. The chain has TRBV12-3 or TRBV12-4 and TRBJ2-3, with TRBD2 identical over 9 bases. The CDR3 is 14 amino acids. The CDR3 DNA follows: TGTGCCAGCATTGGACTAGCGAGAGCAGATACGCAGTATTTC. It codes for CASIGLARADTQYF.

This chain joins TRBV5-1 and TRBJ2-7, with D unclear. CDR1 SGHRS and CDR2 YFSETQ come from the germline V gene. The CDR3 runs 16 residues. V lost 1 base, J lost 0 bases, and 14 bases lay in between. The CDR3 sequence is CASSLSGGASSYEQYF. DNA for the CDR3: TGCGCCAGCAGCTTGTCCGGCGGTGCAAGCTCCTACGAGCAGTACTTC. Looking up the rest from reference TRBV5-1 and TRBJ2-7 gives the full variable domain: KAGVTQTPRYLIKTRGQQVTLSCSPISGHRSVSWYQQTPGQGLQFLFEYFSETQRNKGNFPGRFSGRQFSNSRSEMNVSTLELGDSALYLCASSLSGGASSYEQYFGPGTRLTVT.

This clonotype was detected ten times or more. This rearrangement joins TRBV7-3 to TRBJ2-1, with 15 bases identical to TRBD2. V shed 8 bases, J shed 9 bases, and the junction held 5 bases outside the gene matches. Germline V CDR1 and CDR2: SGHTA, FQGTGA. This CDR3 has 14 residues. The CDR3 loop reads CASRTSGGAAEQFF. CDR3 in DNA: TGTGCCAGCCGGACTAGCGGGGGGGCCGCTGAGCAGTTCTTC.